This TCR beta chain was sequenced for a study of cytomegalovirus exposure and HLA in healthy donors. Germline CDR1 and CDR2: MDHEN and SYDVKM. With 3 bases removed from V and 11 bases from J, the gap between germline ends came to 19 bases. The CDR3 is 14 residues long. Vbeta (60) and Jbeta (13) primers were used in the PCR. Here immunoSEQ multiplex PCR was the method, and the copy in TCRdb shows in-frame clones only, minus some. The table lists 180,000 or so clones, 75% to 85% of them singletons. The TCR sequence derives from a woman between 45 and 60 years old in good health and CMV-seronegative. The chain is built from TRBV28 and TRBJ1-1; tentatively, D is TRBD1 (5 bases). The sequencing sample was made of PBMCs. The CDR3 region has the DNA TGTGCCAGCAGTTTGGAGGGGCCGTCGAACGGGGCTTTCTTT. The encoded protein is CASSLEGPSNGAFF.